This T cell receptor beta chain was identified during a study of beta chain features in type 1 diabetes. Sorted populations all exceeded 95% purity. The CDR3 sequence is 19 residues long. The J segment lost 2 bases and the V segment lost 0 bases, leaving 12 bases of the junction unmatched. CDR1 is SGHDN and CDR2 is FVKESK in the germline V gene. Points from the study as a whole: TCRB rearrangement may or may not be influenced by HLA type; here this remained unresolved. When Type 1 diabetes patients were examined, their TCRB CDR3s proved moderately but significantly shorter in all four CD4+ subsets.

Worth noting for this clone: Its antigen is as yet unknown.

The study reverse transcribed the entire isolated RNA, so it sequenced expressed TCRB transcripts. Around 3.8 million reads per sample were averaged for naive, central memory and regulatory samples. TCRdb's table, derived via immunoSEQ multiplex PCR, lists solely in-frame clones and lacks some. This table holds approximately 360,000 clones, roughly 12% found once. The chain carries TRBV14 and TRBJ2-3; 9 positions agree with TRBD2. The material sequenced was naive CD4+ T cells from blood. The TCR was taken from a woman between 18 and 29 years old with type 1 diabetes. CDR3 bases: TGTGCCAGCAGCCAAGATCCCTGGAGAGCGGGGGGACTCACAGATACGCAGTATTTT. It is translated as CASSQDPWRAGGLTDTQYF.